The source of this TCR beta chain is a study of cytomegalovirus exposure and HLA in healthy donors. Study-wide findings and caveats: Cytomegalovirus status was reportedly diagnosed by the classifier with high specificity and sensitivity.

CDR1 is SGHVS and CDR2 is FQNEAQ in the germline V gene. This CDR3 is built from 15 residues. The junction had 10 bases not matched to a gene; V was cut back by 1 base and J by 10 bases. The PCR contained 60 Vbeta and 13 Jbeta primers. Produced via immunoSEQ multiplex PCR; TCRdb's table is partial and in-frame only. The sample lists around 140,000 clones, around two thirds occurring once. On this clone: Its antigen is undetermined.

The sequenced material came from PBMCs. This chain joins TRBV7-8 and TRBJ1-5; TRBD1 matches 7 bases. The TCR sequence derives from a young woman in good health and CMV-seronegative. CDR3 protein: CASSLGDRLIVPQHF. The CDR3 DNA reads TGTGCCAGCAGCTTAGGGGACAGACTAATCGTCCCCCAGCATTTT. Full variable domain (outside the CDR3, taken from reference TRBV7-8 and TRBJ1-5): GAGVSQSPRYKVAKRGQDVALRCDPISGHVSLFWYQQALGQGPEFLTYFQNEAQLDKSGLPSDRFFAERPEGSVSTLKIQRTQQEDSAVYLCASSLGDRLIVPQHFGDGTRLSIL.